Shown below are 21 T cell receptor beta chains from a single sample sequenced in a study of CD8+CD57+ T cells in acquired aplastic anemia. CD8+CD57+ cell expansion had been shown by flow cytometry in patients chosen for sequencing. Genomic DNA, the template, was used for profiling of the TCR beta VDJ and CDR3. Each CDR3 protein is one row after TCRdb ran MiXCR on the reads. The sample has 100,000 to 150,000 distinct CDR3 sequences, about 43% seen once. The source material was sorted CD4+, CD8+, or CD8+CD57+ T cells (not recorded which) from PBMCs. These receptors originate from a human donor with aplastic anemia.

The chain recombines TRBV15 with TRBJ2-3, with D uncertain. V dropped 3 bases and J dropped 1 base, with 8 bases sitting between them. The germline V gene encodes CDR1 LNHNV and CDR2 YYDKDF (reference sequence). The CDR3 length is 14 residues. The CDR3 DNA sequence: TGTGCCACCAGCAGGACTGGACGCACAGATACGCAGTATTTT. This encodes CATSRTGRTDTQYF.

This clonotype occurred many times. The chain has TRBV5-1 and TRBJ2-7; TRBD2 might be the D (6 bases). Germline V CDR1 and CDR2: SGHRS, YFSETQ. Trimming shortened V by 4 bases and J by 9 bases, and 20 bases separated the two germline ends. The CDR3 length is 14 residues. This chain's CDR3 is CASSLMTGDARQYV. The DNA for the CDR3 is TGCGCCAGCAGCCTAATGACGGGGGACGCTAGGCAGTACGTC.

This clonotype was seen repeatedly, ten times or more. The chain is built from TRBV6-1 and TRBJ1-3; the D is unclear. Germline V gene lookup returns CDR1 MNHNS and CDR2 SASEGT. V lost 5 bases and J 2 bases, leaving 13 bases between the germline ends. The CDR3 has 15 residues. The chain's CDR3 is CASSPRGSTGNTIYF. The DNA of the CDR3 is TGTGCCAGCAGTCCCCGAGGGAGTACTGGAAACACCATATATTTT.

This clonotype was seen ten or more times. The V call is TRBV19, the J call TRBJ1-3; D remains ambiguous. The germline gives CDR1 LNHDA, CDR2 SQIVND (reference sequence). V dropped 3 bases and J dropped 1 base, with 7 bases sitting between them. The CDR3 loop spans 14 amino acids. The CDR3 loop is CASSIDISGNTIYF. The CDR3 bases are TGTGCCAGTAGTATCGACATTTCTGGAAACACCATATATTTT.

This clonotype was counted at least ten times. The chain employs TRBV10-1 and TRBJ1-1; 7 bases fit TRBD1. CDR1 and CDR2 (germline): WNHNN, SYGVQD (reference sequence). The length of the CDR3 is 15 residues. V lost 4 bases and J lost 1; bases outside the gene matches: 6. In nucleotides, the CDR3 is TGCGCCAGCAGTGCGGGCAGACAGGGGAACACTGAAGCTTTCTTT. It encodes CASSAGRQGNTEAFF.

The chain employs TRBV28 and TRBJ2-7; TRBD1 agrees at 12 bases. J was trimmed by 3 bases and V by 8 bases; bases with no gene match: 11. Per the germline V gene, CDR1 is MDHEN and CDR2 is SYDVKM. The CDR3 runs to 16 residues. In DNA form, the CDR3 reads TGTGCCAGCCGCGCGGGACAGGGGGCTTTGGTCTACGAGCAGTACTTC. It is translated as CASRAGQGALVYEQYF. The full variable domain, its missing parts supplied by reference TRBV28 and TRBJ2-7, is DVKVTQSSRYLVKRTGEKVFLECVQDMDHENMFWYRQDPGLGLRLIYFSYDVKMKEKGDIPEGYSVSREKKERFSLILESASTNQTSMYLCASRAGQGALVYEQYFGPGTRLTVT.

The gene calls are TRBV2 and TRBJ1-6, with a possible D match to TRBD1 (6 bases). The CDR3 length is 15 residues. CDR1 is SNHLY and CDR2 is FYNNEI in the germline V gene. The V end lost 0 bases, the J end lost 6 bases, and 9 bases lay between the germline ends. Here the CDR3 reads CASSEAGASNSPLHF. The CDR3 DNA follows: TGTGCCAGCAGTGAAGCGGGGGCCAGTAATTCACCCCTCCACTTT.

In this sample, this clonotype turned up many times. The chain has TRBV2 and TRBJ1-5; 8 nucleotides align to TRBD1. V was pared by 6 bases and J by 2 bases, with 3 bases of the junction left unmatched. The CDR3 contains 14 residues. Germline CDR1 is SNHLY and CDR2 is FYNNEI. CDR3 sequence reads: CASRDRVGNQPQHF. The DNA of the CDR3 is TGTGCCAGCAGGGACAGGGTAGGCAATCAGCCCCAGCATTTT.

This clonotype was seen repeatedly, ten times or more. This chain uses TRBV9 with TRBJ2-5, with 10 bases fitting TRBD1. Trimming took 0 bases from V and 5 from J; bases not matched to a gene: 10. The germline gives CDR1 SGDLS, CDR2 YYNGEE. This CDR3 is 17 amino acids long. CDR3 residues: CASSVGFSDRGTETQYF. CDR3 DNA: TGTGCCAGCAGCGTAGGATTTTCGGACAGGGGGACGGAGACCCAGTACTTC.

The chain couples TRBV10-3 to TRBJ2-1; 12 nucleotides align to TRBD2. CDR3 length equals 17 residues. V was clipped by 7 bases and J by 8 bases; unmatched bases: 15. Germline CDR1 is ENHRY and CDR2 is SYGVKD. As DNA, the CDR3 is TGTGCCATCACAAAGACTAGCGGGAGACTGGGTGGCGATGAGCAGTTCTTC. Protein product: CAITKTSGRLGGDEQFF.

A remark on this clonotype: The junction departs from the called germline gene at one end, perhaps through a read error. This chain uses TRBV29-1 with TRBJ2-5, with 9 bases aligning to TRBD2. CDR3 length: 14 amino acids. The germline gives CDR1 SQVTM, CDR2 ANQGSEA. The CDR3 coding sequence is TGCAGCGTTGAACCAGCGGGAGGCCAAGGGACCCAGTACTTC. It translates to CSVEPAGGQGTQYF.

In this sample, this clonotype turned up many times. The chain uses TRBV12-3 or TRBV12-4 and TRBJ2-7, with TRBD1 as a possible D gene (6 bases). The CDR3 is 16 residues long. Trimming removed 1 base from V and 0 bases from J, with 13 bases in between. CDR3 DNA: TGTGCCAGCAGTTTAGGAGGGACACAGAGCTCCTACGAGCAGTACTTC. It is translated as CASSLGGTQSSYEQYF.

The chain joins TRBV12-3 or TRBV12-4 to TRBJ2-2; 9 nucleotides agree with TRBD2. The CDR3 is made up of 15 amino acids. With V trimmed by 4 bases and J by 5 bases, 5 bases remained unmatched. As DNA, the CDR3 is TGTGCCAGCAGTTCCGCGGGGGGGAAAACCGGGGAGCTGTTTTTT. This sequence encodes CASSSAGGKTGELFF.

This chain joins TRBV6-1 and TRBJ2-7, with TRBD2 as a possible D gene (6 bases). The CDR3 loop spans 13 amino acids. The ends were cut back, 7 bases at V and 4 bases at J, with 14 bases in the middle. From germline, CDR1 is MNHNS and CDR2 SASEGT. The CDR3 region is CASNVGLTYEQYV. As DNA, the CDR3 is TGTGCCAGCAATGTGGGACTGACATACGAGCAGTACGTC.

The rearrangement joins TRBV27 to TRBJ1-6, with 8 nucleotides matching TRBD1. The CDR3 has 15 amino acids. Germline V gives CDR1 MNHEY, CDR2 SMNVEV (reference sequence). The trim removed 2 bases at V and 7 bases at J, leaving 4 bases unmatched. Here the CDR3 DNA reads TGTGCCAGCAGTTTAAAAGGACAGGGAAATTCACCCCTCCACTTT. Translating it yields CASSLKGQGNSPLHF.

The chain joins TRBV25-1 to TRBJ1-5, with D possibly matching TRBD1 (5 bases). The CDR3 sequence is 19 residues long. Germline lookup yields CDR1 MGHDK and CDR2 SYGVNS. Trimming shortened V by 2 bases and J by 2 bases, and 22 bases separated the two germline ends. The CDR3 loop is CASSERRRQGSDGNQPQHF. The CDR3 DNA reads TGTGCCAGCAGTGAACGCCGGAGGCAGGGCTCGGATGGCAATCAGCCCCAGCATTTT.

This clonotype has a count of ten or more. DNA of the CDR3: TGTGCCAGCAGTGATTTTGGGACTAGCGACCTGCTCTACGAGCAGTACTTC. It codes for CASSDFGTSDLLYEQYF. The V gene is TRBV2, the J gene TRBJ2-7, with TRBD2 identical over 10 bases. Per the germline V gene, CDR1 is SNHLY and CDR2 is FYNNEI. The CDR3 has 17 residues. With 3 bases clipped from V and 3 bases from J, the junction kept 11 bases outside the gene matches. The variable domain in full, with the rest retrieved from reference TRBV2 and TRBJ2-7, is EPEVTQTPSHQVTQMGQEVILRCVPISNHLYFYWYRQILGQKVEFLVSFYNNEISEKSEIFDDQFSVERPDGSNFTLKIRSTKLEDSAMYFCASSDFGTSDLLYEQYFGPGTRLTVT.

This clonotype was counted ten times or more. The CDR3 sequence is CASTTGVSEAFF. CDR3 in DNA: TGTGCCAGCACTACCGGGGTATCTGAAGCTTTCTTT. The chain joins TRBV6-1 to TRBJ1-1; D unresolved. V lost 7 bases to trimming and J lost 6 bases, with 12 bases between them. The CDR3 is made up of 12 amino acids. Looked up from germline, CDR1 is MNHNS and CDR2 is SASEGT.

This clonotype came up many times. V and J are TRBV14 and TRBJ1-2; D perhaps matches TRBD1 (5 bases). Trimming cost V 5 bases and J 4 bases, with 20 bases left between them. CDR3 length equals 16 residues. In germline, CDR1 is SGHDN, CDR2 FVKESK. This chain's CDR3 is CASSLTGTVGVYGYTF. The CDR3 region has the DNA TGTGCCAGCAGCTTGACGGGGACGGTTGGAGTCTATGGCTACACCTTC. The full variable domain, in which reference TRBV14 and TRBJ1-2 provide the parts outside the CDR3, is EAGVTQFPSHSVIEKGQTVTLRCDPISGHDNLYWYRRVMGKEIKFLLHFVKESKQDESGMPNNRFLAERTGGTYSTLKVQPAELEDSGVYFCASSLTGTVGVYGYTFGSGTRLTVV.

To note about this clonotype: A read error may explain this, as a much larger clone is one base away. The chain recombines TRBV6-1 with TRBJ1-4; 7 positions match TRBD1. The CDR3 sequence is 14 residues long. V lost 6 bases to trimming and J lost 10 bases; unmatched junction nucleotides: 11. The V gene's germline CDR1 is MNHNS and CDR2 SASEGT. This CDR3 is CASRRQGMGGKLFF. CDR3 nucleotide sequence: TGTGCCAGCAGACGACAGGGTATGGGTGGAAAACTGTTTTTT.

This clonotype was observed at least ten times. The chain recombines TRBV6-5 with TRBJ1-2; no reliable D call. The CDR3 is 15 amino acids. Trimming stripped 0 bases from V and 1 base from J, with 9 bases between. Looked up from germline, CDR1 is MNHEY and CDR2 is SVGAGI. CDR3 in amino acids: CASSYSGGNNYGYTF. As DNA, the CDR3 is TGTGCCAGCAGTTACTCGGGCGGGAATAACTATGGCTACACCTTC.